The 26 T cell receptor beta chains presented below share a single source sample, sequenced in a study of T cell repertoires in cytomegalovirus infection. TCRdb reanalysed the reads using MiXCR and keeps one entry per CDR3 protein. Altogether around 140,000 distinct CDR3 sequences are present, under 8% being singletons, with the ten largest covering under 20%. Sequences were obtained from PBMCs. These receptors were obtained from a human donor in good health (CMV status not recorded). Some clones in this sample may be carry-over from other donors' samples.

This clonotype occurred many times. This chain joins TRBV7-2 and TRBJ2-7, with TRBD1 as a possible D gene (6 bases). The CDR3 runs to 14 residues. V dropped 0 bases and J dropped 2 bases, with 8 bases sitting between them. The germline CDR1 and CDR2 sequences are SGHTA and FQGNSA. DNA of the CDR3: TGTGCCAGCAGCTTAGCAGGGGGTACCTACGAGCAGTACTTC. Translation gives CASSLAGGTYEQYF.

This clonotype was found many times. The J gene is TRBJ2-3, the V gene TRBV7-3, with a weak D call TRBD2 (6 bases). The V gene's germline CDR1 is SGHTA and CDR2 FQGTGA. Trimming shortened V by 5 bases and J by 0 bases, and 12 bases separated the two germline ends. This CDR3 has 15 residues. The CDR3 region is CASSTSGLSTDTQYF. CDR3 DNA sequence: TGTGCCAGCAGCACTTCGGGACTGAGCACAGATACGCAGTATTTT.

To note about this clonotype: A much larger clonotype is one base distant, so this may be a read error. This chain connects TRBV7-4 to TRBJ1-5, with a weak D call TRBD1 (5 bases). Germline assignment: CDR1 SGHVT and CDR2 SQSDAQ. This CDR3 has 17 amino acids. The DNA of the CDR3 is TGTGTCAGCAGCTTAGGTGCCGCGACAGTGATCAATCAGCCCCAGCATTTT. Translated: CVSSLGAATVINQPQHF.

V gene TRBV14 combines with J gene TRBJ2-1, with D possibly matching TRBD1 (6 bases). Germline V gene sequence: CDR1 SGHDN, CDR2 FVKESK. CDR3 length: 16 residues. V dropped 6 bases and J dropped 0 bases, with 15 bases sitting between them. CDR3 protein: CASRPTTGGSYNEQFF. Written as DNA, the CDR3 is TGTGCCAGCAGACCTACGACAGGCGGCTCCTACAATGAGCAGTTCTTC. The full variable domain, rest sourced from reference TRBV14 and TRBJ2-1, is EAGVTQFPSHSVIEKGQTVTLRCDPISGHDNLYWYRRVMGKEIKFLLHFVKESKQDESGMPNNRFLAERTGGTYSTLKVQPAELEDSGVYFCASRPTTGGSYNEQFFGPGTRLTVL.

The gene calls are TRBV6-6 and TRBJ2-5; a weak D match, TRBD2 (5 bases). Per germline, CDR1 MNHNY and CDR2 SVGAGI (reference sequence). Trimming stripped 6 bases from V and 2 bases from J, with 13 bases between. The CDR3 is 14 residues long. In DNA form, the CDR3 reads TGTGCCAGCAGCTCACGCAAGCGGCAAGAGACCCAGTACTTC. Translated, it gives CASSSRKRQETQYF.

This clonotype was counted ten times or more. The rearrangement uses TRBV5-4 and TRBJ2-3; 8 positions agree with TRBD2. The germline CDR1 and CDR2 sequences are SGHNT and YYREEE (reference sequence). V lost 3 bases and J lost 0; bases outside the gene matches: 6. The CDR3 contains 16 residues. The CDR3 loop is CASSSKRGPSTDTQYF. CDR3 coding DNA: TGTGCCAGCAGCTCGAAGCGGGGGCCAAGCACAGATACGCAGTATTTT.

The rearrangement joins TRBV29-1 to TRBJ1-5; weak D call: TRBD1 (6 bases). Looked up from germline, CDR1 is SQVTM and CDR2 is ANQGSEA. V gave up 6 bases and J gave up 6 bases, with 18 bases separating them. The CDR3 covers 14 residues. CDR3 in DNA: TGCAGCGTCGACCGGGACATATGGGGTCAGCCCCAGCATTTT. Encoded protein: CSVDRDIWGQPQHF.

This clonotype was seen ten or more times. The V gene is TRBV7-8, the J gene TRBJ1-2; weak D call: TRBD1 (5 bases). Germline CDR1 SGHVS, CDR2 FQNEAQ. The germline V and J ends were trimmed by 4 bases and 4 bases, with 19 bases remaining between them. The CDR3 spans 16 residues. The CDR3 spells CASSSVQPAGIYGYTF. CDR3 nucleotides: TGTGCCAGCAGCTCCGTCCAGCCCGCAGGGATCTATGGCTACACCTTC.

This clonotype was observed at least ten times. The V call is TRBV7-9, the J call TRBJ2-7, with TRBD1 matching over 10 bases. Per germline, CDR1 SEHNR and CDR2 FQNEAQ (reference sequence). The CDR3 runs 14 residues. V dropped 4 bases and J dropped 6; count of bases not matched to a gene: 6. The CDR3 loop reads CASSSGQGRREQYF. CDR3 in DNA: TGTGCCAGCAGCTCGGGACAGGGGCGCCGCGAGCAGTACTTC.

This clonotype came up a few times. This chain uses TRBV20-1 with TRBJ2-3, with D unresolved. Trimming cost V 7 bases and J 4 bases, with 12 bases left between them. This CDR3 contains 12 residues. Germline CDR1 and CDR2: DFQATT and SNEGSKA (reference sequence). The CDR3 loop is CSVFCDPDTQYF. Here the CDR3 DNA reads TGCAGTGTATTTTGCGACCCAGATACGCAGTATTTT.

This clonotype was seen at least ten times. The CDR3 nucleotides read TGTGCCAGTAGTACTATAAGGCTTCTTAGCAATCAGCCCCAGCATTTT. Amino acid sequence: CASSTIRLLSNQPQHF. The chain combines TRBV19 with TRBJ1-5; D gene uncertain. V was pared by 4 bases and J by 0 bases, with 13 bases between. The CDR3 is 16 amino acids. Germline V gives CDR1 LNHDA, CDR2 SQIVND (reference sequence).

This clonotype was detected many times. The rearrangement joins TRBV28 to TRBJ2-1; 8 nucleotides agree with TRBD1. CDR3 length equals 18 residues. CDR1 is MDHEN and CDR2 is SYDVKM in the germline V gene. V lost 1 base and J lost 5; bases outside the gene matches: 13. For the CDR3, the DNA is TGTGCCAGCAGTTTATTCGGACAGGGAATAGGTATCGACAATGAGCAGTTCTTC. It encodes CASSLFGQGIGIDNEQFF.

This clonotype was picked up many times. The rearrangement links TRBV3-1 to TRBJ2-1, with D possibly matching TRBD2 (6 bases). From germline, CDR1 is LGHDT and CDR2 YNNKEL (reference sequence). This CDR3 region has 13 residues. Trimming removed 0 bases from V and 15 bases from J, with 15 bases in between. Written as DNA, the CDR3 is TGTGCCAGCAGCCAAGAACGGCGGGGAACCTCGTTCTTC. This codes for CASSQERRGTSFF.

This clonotype was picked up a small number of times. The chain combines TRBV5-4 with TRBJ2-5; 9 bases align to TRBD2. Trimming took 4 bases from V and 4 from J; bases not matched to a gene: 11. The CDR3 has 16 amino acids. CDR1 and CDR2 from the germline V gene are SGHNT and YYREEE (reference sequence). The CDR3 region is CASSLSGGLNGETQYF. As DNA, the CDR3 is TGTGCCAGCAGCCTTAGCGGGGGCCTAAATGGAGAGACCCAGTACTTC.

This clonotype was observed at least ten times. The chain combines TRBV11-2 with TRBJ2-3; 9 nucleotides agree with TRBD2. The CDR3 consists of 18 residues. Germline V gene lookup returns CDR1 SGHAT and CDR2 FQNNGV. V shed 8 bases and J 8 bases; nucleotides not matched to a gene: 23. The CDR3 bases are TGTGCCAGCCGACGACCAGGGCGGGGGGGCCTTTACGGAGGTACGCAGTATTTT. This encodes CASRRPGRGGLYGGTQYF.

This clonotype was observed many times. This rearrangement joins TRBV20-1 to TRBJ2-3, with D perhaps matching TRBD2 (5 bases). The CDR3 has 15 amino acids. Germline V gene data show CDR1 as DFQATT and CDR2 as SNEGSKA (reference sequence). V lost 0 bases to trimming and J lost 6 bases, with 16 bases between them. CDR3 amino acids: CSARDTGRVYDTQYF. The CDR3 DNA is TGCAGTGCTAGAGATACTGGGCGGGTTTATGATACGCAGTATTTT.

This clonotype was detected many times. The genes are TRBV7-2 and TRBJ1-3; TRBD1 agrees at 10 bases. The CDR3 length is 16 residues. CDR1 and CDR2 (germline): SGHTA, FQGNSA. Trimming at V came to 5 bases and at J to 2 bases, leaving 6 bases not matched to a gene. Here the CDR3 DNA reads TGTGCCAGCAGCCCCCAAGGGACAGGGGCTGGAAACACCATATATTTT. It encodes CASSPQGTGAGNTIYF.

This clonotype has at least ten counts. This chain links TRBV7-2 with TRBJ2-1, with 9 bases matching TRBD2. This CDR3 contains 17 residues. Germline V lookup: CDR1 SGHTA, CDR2 FQGNSA. The V gene end was trimmed by 0 bases and the J gene end by 8 bases; junction bases not matched to a gene: 11. The CDR3 loop is CASSLASVRGGWDEQFF. DNA of the CDR3: TGTGCCAGCAGCTTAGCGTCGGTGCGGGGGGGGTGGGATGAGCAGTTCTTC.

This clonotype was picked up a small number of times. The chain couples TRBV28 to TRBJ2-2; the match to TRBD1 covers 8 bases. Germline CDR1 and CDR2: MDHEN and SYDVKM. The CDR3 consists of 16 residues. Trimming cost V 2 bases and J 0 bases; bases outside gene matches: 2. CDR3 in amino acids: CASSLGGQANTGELFF. DNA of the CDR3: TGTGCCAGCAGTTTAGGGGGACAGGCGAACACCGGGGAGCTGTTTTTT.

This clonotype was seen a few times. The chain employs TRBV23-1 and TRBJ2-3, with unresolved D. TRBV23-1 is an open reading frame, and its role is uncertain. This CDR3 comprises 15 residues. The germline V and J ends were trimmed by 4 bases and 3 bases, with 14 bases remaining between them. The CDR3 reads CASSPPGRGTDTQYF. The CDR3 nucleotides are TGCGCCAGCAGTCCCCCCGGGCGCGGTACAGATACGCAGTATTTT.

The CDR3 region is CASSRGIQYF. The CDR3 DNA sequence: TGTGCCAGCTCGAGAGGCATTCAGTACTTC. The rearrangement uses TRBV28 and TRBJ2-4; D is unresolved. The V gene's germline CDR1 is MDHEN and CDR2 SYDVKM. Deletions cut 8 bases from V and 9 bases from J, with 8 bases between. The CDR3 contains 10 residues.

The chain carries TRBV7-8 and TRBJ1-6; D is unclear. This CDR3 comprises 14 residues. Germline loops: CDR1 SGHVS, CDR2 FQNEAQ. Trimming removed 5 bases at V and 7 bases at J, with 12 bases between. The DNA of the CDR3 is TGTGCCAGCAGCCGTACCGTACAGAATTCACCCCTCCACTTT. Protein product: CASSRTVQNSPLHF.

The rearrangement uses TRBV4-3 and TRBJ2-1; possibly TRBD1 for D (6 bases). Trimming cost V 0 bases and J 2 bases, with 8 bases left between them. Germline V gene data show CDR1 as LGHNA and CDR2 as YSLEER. The CDR3 sequence is 15 residues long. The CDR3 bases are TGCGCCAGCAGCCAAGACCAGGGGACCTACAATGAGCAGTTCTTC. It specifies CASSQDQGTYNEQFF.

This clonotype was counted many times. The V and J genes are TRBV7-2 and TRBJ1-3; 7 bases match TRBD1. CDR3 size: 14 residues. Germline CDR1 reads SGHTA; CDR2 reads FQGNSA. The V segment lost 4 bases and the J segment 1 base; nucleotides outside the gene matches: 1. Here the CDR3 DNA reads TGTGCCAGCAGCTCACAGGGGTCTGGAAACACCATATATTTT. Residues: CASSSQGSGNTIYF. Drawing the rest from reference TRBV7-2 and TRBJ1-3, the complete variable domain is GAGVSQSPSNKVTEKGKDVELRCDPISGHTALYWYRQSLGQGLEFLIYFQGNSAPDKSGLPSDRFSAERTGGSVSTLTIQRTQQEDSAVYLCASSSQGSGNTIYFGEGSWLTVV.

This clonotype was counted at least ten times. The J gene is TRBJ1-1, the V gene TRBV12-3 or TRBV12-4; D ambiguous. With 2 bases removed from V and 10 bases from J, the gap between germline ends came to 17 bases. CDR3 length equals 14 residues. The CDR3 protein is CASSLSLSMLGAFF. Written as DNA, the CDR3 is TGTGCCAGCAGTTTAAGCCTTTCGATGCTTGGAGCTTTCTTT.

The genes are TRBV7-9 and TRBJ1-6, with D possibly being TRBD1 (6 bases). V dropped 3 bases and J dropped 7 bases, with 13 bases sitting between them. Germline-derived CDR1 and CDR2 are SEHNR and FQNEAQ (reference sequence). The CDR3 runs 15 residues. Written as DNA, the CDR3 is TGTGCCAGCAGCTTCGCCGGGACACTAAATTCACCCCTCCACTTT. It encodes CASSFAGTLNSPLHF.